The next 17 T cell receptor beta chains were all read from a single sample in a study of T-cell memory formation after mild COVID-19. TCRdb reanalysed the 5' RACE reads using MiXCR and keeps one entry per CDR3 protein. This repertoire shows about 200,000 distinct CDR3 sequences, around 9.1% found once; its top ten account for around 3.3%. The sequencing input was PBMCs or a T cell subset sorted from them (not recorded which). These receptors came from a man aged 18 to 30 who had mild COVID-19 (a few samples of this study predate the infection). Cell type and time point are not known.

Ten or more counts support this clonotype. V usage is TRBV5-5 and J usage is TRBJ1-6, with 8 nucleotides matching TRBD1. The junction had 2 bases not matched to a gene; V was cut back by 2 bases and J by 7 bases. CDR1 is SGHKS and CDR2 is YYEKEE in the germline V gene (reference sequence). CDR3 length equals 14 residues. The CDR3 spells CASSFPGGNSPLHF. CDR3 bases: TGTGCCAGCAGCTTCCCAGGGGGCAATTCACCCCTCCACTTT.

The rearrangement uses TRBV5-1 and TRBJ1-1; 8 nucleotides match TRBD1. Germline trimming cut 4 bases from V and 5 bases from J; bases unmatched to any gene: 10. The CDR3 runs to 15 residues. Germline V gene sequence: CDR1 SGHRS, CDR2 YFSETQ. The CDR3 DNA reads TGCGCCAGCAGCCGCAGGACAGGGCTGATGACTGAAGCTTTCTTT. It yields the protein CASSRRTGLMTEAFF.

This clonotype has only a few counts. The rearrangement links TRBV2 to TRBJ1-1; 9 bases map to TRBD1. Per the germline V gene, CDR1 is SNHLY and CDR2 is FYNNEI. This CDR3 is built from 18 residues. The V segment lost 2 bases and the J segment 5 bases; nucleotides outside the gene matches: 15. The DNA of the CDR3 is TGTGCCAGCAGTGAATGGGGGGGACAGGGCGGCAGGCGGACTGAAGCTTTCTTT. Residues: CASSEWGGQGGRRTEAFF.

The chain employs TRBV9 and TRBJ1-4, with D uncertain. Germline V CDR1 and CDR2: SGDLS, YYNGEE. The CDR3 runs 13 residues. With 4 bases removed from V and 4 bases from J, the gap between germline ends came to 8 bases. Written as DNA, the CDR3 is TGTGCCAGCAGCCGGGCGCTTAATGAAAAACTGTTTTTT. It yields the protein CASSRALNEKLFF.

This clonotype was observed a handful of times. The rearrangement uses TRBV10-3 and TRBJ2-2, with D unclear. CDR3 size: 12 residues. With 5 bases removed from V and 5 bases from J, the gap between germline ends came to 6 bases. Germline-derived CDR1 and CDR2 are ENHRY and SYGVKD. The CDR3: CAISSETGELFF. Here the CDR3 DNA reads TGTGCCATCAGTTCGGAGACCGGGGAGCTGTTTTTT.

This clonotype was observed a handful of times. The rearrangement links TRBV9 to TRBJ2-2; D gene uncertain. The CDR3 is 12 amino acids. V gave up 0 bases and J gave up 7 bases, with 4 bases separating them. CDR1 is SGDLS, CDR2 YYNGEE, per germline. CDR3 bases: TGTGCCAGCAGCGTAGGCGACGGGGAGCTGTTTTTT. The encoded protein is CASSVGDGELFF.

This sequence joins TRBV6-5 and TRBJ2-1; 8 nucleotides line up with TRBD1. V shed 5 bases and J 10 bases; nucleotides not matched to a gene: 13. Germline CDR1 MNHEY, CDR2 SVGAGI. The CDR3 is 15 amino acids. Written as DNA, the CDR3 is TGTGCCAGCAGTCCGTCGACAGGGGCCCGACCCGAGCAGTTCTTC. Translation gives CASSPSTGARPEQFF.

The chain uses TRBV10-3 and TRBJ1-5; the match to TRBD1 covers 7 bases. The CDR3 contains 13 residues. V lost 11 bases to trimming and J lost 4 bases; unmatched junction nucleotides: 8. Germline V gene data show CDR1 as ENHRY and CDR2 as SYGVKD. The CDR3 region has the DNA TGTGCCGTCACCGGGACAGTGAATCAGCCCCAGCATTTT. This encodes CAVTGTVNQPQHF.

This clonotype was observed a handful of times. The V gene is TRBV6-5, the J gene TRBJ1-4; no definite D call. CDR3 length: 13 residues. Trimming removed 4 bases from V and 8 bases from J, with 11 bases in between. The germline V gene has CDR1 MNHEY and CDR2 SVGAGI. The CDR3 region is CASSFQRREKLFF. Written as DNA, the CDR3 is TGTGCCAGCAGTTTCCAAAGGCGGGAAAAACTGTTTTTT.

Comments on this clonotype: A much more abundant neighbour one base away suggests this may be a read error. The chain combines TRBV2 with TRBJ1-1, with TRBD1 identical over 7 bases. CDR3 length: 14 amino acids. Looked up from germline, CDR1 is SNHLY and CDR2 is FYNNEI. Trimming cost V 7 bases and J 5 bases; bases outside gene matches: 10. The CDR3 DNA follows: TGTGCCAGCACCTCCGGGACAGTGGTAACTGAAGCTTTCTTT. It specifies CASTSGTVVTEAFF.

This clonotype was recorded at least ten times. The chain has TRBV12-3 or TRBV12-4 and TRBJ2-2, with D hard to call. The V end was cut by 4 bases, the J end by 0 bases, with 6 bases between. The CDR3 runs 14 residues. The CDR3 DNA is TGTGCCAGCAGTTCCATACCGAACACCGGGGAGCTGTTTTTT. Its protein product is CASSSIPNTGELFF.

This sequence joins TRBV7-9 and TRBJ1-1; no definite D call. V dropped 5 bases and J dropped 0 bases, with 10 bases sitting between them. CDR3 length equals 14 residues. Germline V gene lookup returns CDR1 SEHNR and CDR2 FQNEAQ (reference sequence). CDR3 DNA: TGTGCCAGCAGCCGGGAGATAATGAACACTGAAGCTTTCTTT. As protein: CASSREIMNTEAFF.

A few counts support this clonotype. V is TRBV12-3 or TRBV12-4 and J is TRBJ1-5; 11 nucleotides line up with TRBD1. J lost 3 bases, V lost 5 bases, and 6 bases had no gene match. This CDR3 comprises 16 residues. CDR3 sequence: CASSQGQGVLNQPQHF. The CDR3 DNA reads TGTGCCAGCAGTCAGGGACAGGGGGTCCTCAATCAGCCCCAGCATTTT.

This clonotype has ten or more counts. This sequence joins TRBV5-5 and TRBJ1-4; a weak D match, TRBD1 (5 bases). V lost 3 bases, J lost 4 bases, and 10 bases lay in between. The CDR3 contains 14 residues. In germline, CDR1 is SGHKS, CDR2 YYEKEE (reference sequence). CDR3 protein: CASSSTDLNEKLFF. The CDR3 bases are TGTGCCAGCAGCTCGACAGACCTTAATGAAAAACTGTTTTTT.

This clonotype showed up just a few times. The V call is TRBV4-1, the J call TRBJ1-4, with D possibly matching TRBD1 (5 bases). The V end lost 0 bases, the J end lost 10 bases, and 12 bases lay between the germline ends. Germline CDR1 MGHRA, CDR2 YSYEKL. CDR3 length: 14 residues. As DNA, the CDR3 is TGCGCCAGCAGCCAAGATAGTCCGGGGCGAAAACTGTTTTTT. Its translation is CASSQDSPGRKLFF.

This clonotype was detected only once. This chain uses TRBV24-1 with TRBJ2-2, with D possibly TRBD2 on 6 matching bases. CDR3 length equals 15 residues. In germline, CDR1 is KGHDR, CDR2 SFDVKD. Trimming took off 3 bases at V and 7 bases at J, with 14 bases between the two ends. The CDR3 bases are TGTGCCACCAGTGATCGCGGGACCCTACACGGGGAGCTGTTTTTT. Translating it yields CATSDRGTLHGELFF.

This clonotype was seen many times. The chain is built from TRBV5-1 and TRBJ2-3; D is unresolved. Germline loops: CDR1 SGHRS, CDR2 YFSETQ. This CDR3 region has 17 residues. Trimming took 0 bases from V and 1 from J, leaving 15 bases between them. CDR3 nucleotides: TGCGCCAGCAGCTTGGCCGCCCGGACCGTCGGCACAGATACGCAGTATTTT. This sequence encodes CASSLAARTVGTDTQYF.